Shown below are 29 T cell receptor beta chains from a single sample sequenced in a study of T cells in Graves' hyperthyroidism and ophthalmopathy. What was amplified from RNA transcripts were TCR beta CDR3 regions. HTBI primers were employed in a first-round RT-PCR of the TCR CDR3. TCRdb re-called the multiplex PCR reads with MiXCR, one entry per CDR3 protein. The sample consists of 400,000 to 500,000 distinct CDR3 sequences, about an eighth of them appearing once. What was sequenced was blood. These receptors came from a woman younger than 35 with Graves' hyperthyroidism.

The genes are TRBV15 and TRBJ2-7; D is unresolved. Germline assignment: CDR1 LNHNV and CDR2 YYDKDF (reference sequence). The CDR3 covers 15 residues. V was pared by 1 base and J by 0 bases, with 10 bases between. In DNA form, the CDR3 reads TGTGCCACCAGCAGAGGGGTGGACGGCTCCTACGAGCAGTACTTC. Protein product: CATSRGVDGSYEQYF.

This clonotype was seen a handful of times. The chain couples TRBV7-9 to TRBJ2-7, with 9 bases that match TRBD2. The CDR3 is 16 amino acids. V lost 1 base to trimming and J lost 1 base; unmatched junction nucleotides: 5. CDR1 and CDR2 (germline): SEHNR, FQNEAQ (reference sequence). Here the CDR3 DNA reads TGTGCCAGCAGCTTAGGTTCTAGCGGGATGTCCTACGAGCAGTACTTC. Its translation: CASSLGSSGMSYEQYF.

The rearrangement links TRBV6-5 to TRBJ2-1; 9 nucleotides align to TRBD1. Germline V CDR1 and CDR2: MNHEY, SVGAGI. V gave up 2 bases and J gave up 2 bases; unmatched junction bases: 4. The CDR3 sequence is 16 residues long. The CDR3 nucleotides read TGTGCCAGCAGTTACGCCGGGACAGGGCCCTACAATGAGCAGTTCTTC. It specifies CASSYAGTGPYNEQFF.

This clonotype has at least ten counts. The CDR3 here is CASNTGQPNTEAFF. The CDR3 DNA follows: TGCGCCAGCAACACGGGACAGCCGAACACTGAAGCTTTCTTT. The J gene is TRBJ1-1, the V gene TRBV5-1, with 7 bases identical to TRBD1. V gave up 6 bases and J gave up 1 base; unmatched junction bases: 6. Germline CDR1 reads SGHRS; CDR2 reads YFSETQ. The CDR3 consists of 14 residues. Full variable domain (outside the CDR3, taken from reference TRBV5-1 and TRBJ1-1): KAGVTQTPRYLIKTRGQQVTLSCSPISGHRSVSWYQQTPGQGLQFLFEYFSETQRNKGNFPGRFSGRQFSNSRSEMNVSTLELGDSALYLCASNTGQPNTEAFFGQGTRLTVV.

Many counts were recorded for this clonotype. This CDR3 reads CASSLTYTEAFF. CDR3 DNA sequence: TGTGCCAGCAGCTTGACGTACACTGAAGCTTTCTTT. The rearrangement links TRBV5-6 to TRBJ1-1, with D hard to call. With 1 base removed from V and 3 bases from J, the gap between germline ends came to 4 bases. Germline V gene sequence: CDR1 SGHDT, CDR2 YYEEEE. The CDR3 spans 12 residues. Drawing the rest from reference TRBV5-6 and TRBJ1-1, the complete variable domain is DAGVTQSPTHLIKTRGQQVTLRCSPKSGHDTVSWYQQALGQGPQFIFQYYEEEERQRGNFPDRFSGHQFPNYSSELNVNALLLGDSALYLCASSLTYTEAFFGQGTRLTVV.

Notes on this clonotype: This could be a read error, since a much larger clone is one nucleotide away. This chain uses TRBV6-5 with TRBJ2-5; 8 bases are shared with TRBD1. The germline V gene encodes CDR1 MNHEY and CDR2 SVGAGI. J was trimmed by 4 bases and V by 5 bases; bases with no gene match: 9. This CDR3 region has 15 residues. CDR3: CASSHLDRGGETQYF. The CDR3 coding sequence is TGTGCCAGCAGTCACCTTGACAGGGGCGGAGAGACCCAGTACTTC.

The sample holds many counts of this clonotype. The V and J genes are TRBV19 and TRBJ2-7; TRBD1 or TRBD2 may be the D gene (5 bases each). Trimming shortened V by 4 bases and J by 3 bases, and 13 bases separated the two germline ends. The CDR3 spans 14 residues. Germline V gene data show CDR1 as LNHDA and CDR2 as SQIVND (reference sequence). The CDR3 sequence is CASSNPGRGYEQYF. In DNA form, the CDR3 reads TGTGCCAGTAGTAATCCGGGACGGGGCTACGAGCAGTACTTC.

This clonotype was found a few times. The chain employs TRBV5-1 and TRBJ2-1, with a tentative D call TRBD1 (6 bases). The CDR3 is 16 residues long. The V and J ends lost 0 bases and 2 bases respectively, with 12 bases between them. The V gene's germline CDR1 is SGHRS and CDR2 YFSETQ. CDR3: CASSLESGVTYNEQFF. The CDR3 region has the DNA TGCGCCAGCAGCTTGGAGTCAGGGGTTACCTACAATGAGCAGTTCTTC.

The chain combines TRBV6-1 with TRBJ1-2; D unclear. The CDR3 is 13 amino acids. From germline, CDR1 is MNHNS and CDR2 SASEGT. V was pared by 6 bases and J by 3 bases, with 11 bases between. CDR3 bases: TGTGCCAGCAGAATACAGCGGGACTATGGCTACACCTTC. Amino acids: CASRIQRDYGYTF.

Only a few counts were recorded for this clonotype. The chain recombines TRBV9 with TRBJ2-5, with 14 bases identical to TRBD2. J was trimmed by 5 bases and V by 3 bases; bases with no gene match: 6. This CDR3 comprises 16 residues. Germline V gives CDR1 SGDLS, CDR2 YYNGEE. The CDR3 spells CASSAGTSGSRETQYF. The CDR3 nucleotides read TGTGCCAGCAGCGCCGGGACTAGCGGGAGTCGTGAGACCCAGTACTTC. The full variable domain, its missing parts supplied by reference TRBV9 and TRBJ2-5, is DSGVTQTPKHLITATGQRVTLRCSPRSGDLSVYWYQQSLDQGLQFLIQYYNGEERAKGNILERFSAQQFPDLHSELNLSSLELGDSALYFCASSAGTSGSRETQYFGPGTRLLVL.

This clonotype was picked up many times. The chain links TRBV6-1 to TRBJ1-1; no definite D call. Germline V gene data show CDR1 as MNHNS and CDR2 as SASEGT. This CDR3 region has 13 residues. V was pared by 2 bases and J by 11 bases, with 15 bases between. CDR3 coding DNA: TGTGCCAGCAGTGAACAGTTAAGGGTTGGCGCTTTCTTT. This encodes CASSEQLRVGAFF.

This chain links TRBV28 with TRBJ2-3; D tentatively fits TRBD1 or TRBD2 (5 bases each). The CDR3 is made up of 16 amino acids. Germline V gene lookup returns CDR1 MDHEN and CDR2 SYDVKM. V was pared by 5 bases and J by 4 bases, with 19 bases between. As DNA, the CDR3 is TGTGCCAGCAGTGGGTGGGGGTCCCCCTCCCCAGATACGCAGTATTTT. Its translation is CASSGWGSPSPDTQYF. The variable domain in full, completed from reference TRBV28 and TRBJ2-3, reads DVKVTQSSRYLVKRTGEKVFLECVQDMDHENMFWYRQDPGLGLRLIYFSYDVKMKEKGDIPEGYSVSREKKERFSLILESASTNQTSMYLCASSGWGSPSPDTQYFGPGTRLTVL.

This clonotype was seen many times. CDR3 bases: TGCGCCAGCAGCTCGCCCGGACTAGCGGCCCTGTTCTTC. Translating it yields CASSSPGLAALFF. This rearrangement joins TRBV5-1 to TRBJ2-1, with TRBD2 matching 10 bases. The CDR3 loop spans 13 amino acids. Per germline, CDR1 SGHRS and CDR2 YFSETQ. The ends lost 3 bases at V and 15 bases at J; junction bases unmatched: 9.

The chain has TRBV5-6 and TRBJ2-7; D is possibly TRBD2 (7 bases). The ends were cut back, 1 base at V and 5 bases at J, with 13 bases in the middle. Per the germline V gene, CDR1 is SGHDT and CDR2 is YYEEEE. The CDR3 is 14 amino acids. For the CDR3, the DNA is TGTGCCAGCAGCTTGCGGGGGGCCGAAAACGAGCAGTACTTC. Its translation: CASSLRGAENEQYF. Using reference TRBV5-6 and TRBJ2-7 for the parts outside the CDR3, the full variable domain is DAGVTQSPTHLIKTRGQQVTLRCSPKSGHDTVSWYQQALGQGPQFIFQYYEEEERQRGNFPDRFSGHQFPNYSSELNVNALLLGDSALYLCASSLRGAENEQYFGPGTRLTVT.

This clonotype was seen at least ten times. As DNA, the CDR3 is TGTGCCAGCACTAAACGGGGACAGGGTGTCACTGAAGCTTTCTTT. Translating gives CASTKRGQGVTEAFF. V usage is TRBV2 and J usage is TRBJ1-1; 9 bases align to TRBD1. The J segment lost 4 bases and the V segment lost 7 bases, leaving 10 bases of the junction unmatched. This CDR3 spans 15 amino acids. The germline CDR1 and CDR2 sequences are SNHLY and FYNNEI.

The CDR3 sequence: CAWSVHPSNTGELFF. In DNA, the CDR3 is TGTGCCTGGAGTGTACACCCCTCGAACACCGGGGAGCTGTTTTTT. The chain has TRBV30 and TRBJ2-2; D unresolved. Germline V gives CDR1 GTSNPN, CDR2 SVGIG (reference sequence). CDR3 length: 15 amino acids. V was clipped by 0 bases and J by 0 bases, with 8 bases between them.

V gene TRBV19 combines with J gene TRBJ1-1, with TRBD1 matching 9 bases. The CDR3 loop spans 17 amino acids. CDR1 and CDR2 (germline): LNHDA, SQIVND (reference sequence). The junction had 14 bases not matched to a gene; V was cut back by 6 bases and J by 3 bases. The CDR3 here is CASSSLGQGHKDTEAFF. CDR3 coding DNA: TGTGCCAGTAGCTCCTTGGGACAGGGCCACAAAGACACTGAAGCTTTCTTT. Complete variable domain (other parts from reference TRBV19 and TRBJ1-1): DGGITQSPKYLFRKEGQNVTLSCEQNLNHDAMYWYRQDPGQGLRLIYYSQIVNDFQKGDIAEGYSVSREKKESFPLTVTSAQKNPTAFYLCASSSLGQGHKDTEAFFGQGTRLTVV.

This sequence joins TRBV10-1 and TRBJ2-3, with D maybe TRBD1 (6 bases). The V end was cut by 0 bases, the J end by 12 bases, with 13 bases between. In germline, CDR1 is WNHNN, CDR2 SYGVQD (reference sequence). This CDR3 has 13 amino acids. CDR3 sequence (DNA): TGCGCCAGCAGTGAGTCGGACCGGGGACAACAGTATTTT. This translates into CASSESDRGQQYF.

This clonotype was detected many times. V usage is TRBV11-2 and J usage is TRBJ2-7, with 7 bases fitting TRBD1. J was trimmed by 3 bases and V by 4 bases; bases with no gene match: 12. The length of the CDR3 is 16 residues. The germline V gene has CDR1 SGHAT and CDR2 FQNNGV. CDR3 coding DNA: TGTGCCAGCAGCTGGGACAGCCGACAGGTGGTCTACGAGCAGTACTTC. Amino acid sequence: CASSWDSRQVVYEQYF.

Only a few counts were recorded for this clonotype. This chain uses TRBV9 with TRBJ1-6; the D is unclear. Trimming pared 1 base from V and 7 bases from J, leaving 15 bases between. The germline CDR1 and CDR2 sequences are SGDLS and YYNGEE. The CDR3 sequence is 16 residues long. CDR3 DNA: TGTGCCAGCAGCGTATATGAAGCCGTCGACAATTCACCCCTCCACTTT. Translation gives CASSVYEAVDNSPLHF.

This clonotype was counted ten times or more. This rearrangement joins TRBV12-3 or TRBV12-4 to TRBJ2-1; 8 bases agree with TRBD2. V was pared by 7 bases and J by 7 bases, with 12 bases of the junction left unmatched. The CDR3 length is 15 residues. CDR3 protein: CASTTWQREKNEQFF. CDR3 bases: TGTGCCAGCACCACATGGCAGCGGGAGAAAAATGAGCAGTTCTTC.

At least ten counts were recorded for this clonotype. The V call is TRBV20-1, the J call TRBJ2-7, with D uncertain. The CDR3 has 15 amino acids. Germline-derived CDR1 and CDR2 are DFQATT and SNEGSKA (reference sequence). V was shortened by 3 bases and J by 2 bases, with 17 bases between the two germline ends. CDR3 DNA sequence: TGCAGTGCTAGGGGTGGAACTGACTTTACCTACGAGCAGTACTTC. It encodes CSARGGTDFTYEQYF.

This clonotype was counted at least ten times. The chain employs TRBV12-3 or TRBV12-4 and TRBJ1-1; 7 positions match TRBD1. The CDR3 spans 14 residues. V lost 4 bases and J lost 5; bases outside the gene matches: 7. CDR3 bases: TGTGCCAGCAGTTCAAGGGGGCAGTGGACTGAAGCTTTCTTT. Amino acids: CASSSRGQWTEAFF.

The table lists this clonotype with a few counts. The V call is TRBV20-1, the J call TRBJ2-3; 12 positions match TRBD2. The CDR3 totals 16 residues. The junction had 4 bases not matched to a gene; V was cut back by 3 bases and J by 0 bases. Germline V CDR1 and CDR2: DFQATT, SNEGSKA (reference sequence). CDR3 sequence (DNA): TGCAGTGCTAGTGGACTAGCGGGAACTAGCACAGATACGCAGTATTTT. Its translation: CSASGLAGTSTDTQYF.

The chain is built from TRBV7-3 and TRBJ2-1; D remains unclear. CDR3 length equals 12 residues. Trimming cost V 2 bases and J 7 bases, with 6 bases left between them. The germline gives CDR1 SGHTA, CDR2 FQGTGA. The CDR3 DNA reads TGTGCCAGCAGCTTAGGCTTTAATGAGCAGTTCTTC. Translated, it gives CASSLGFNEQFF.

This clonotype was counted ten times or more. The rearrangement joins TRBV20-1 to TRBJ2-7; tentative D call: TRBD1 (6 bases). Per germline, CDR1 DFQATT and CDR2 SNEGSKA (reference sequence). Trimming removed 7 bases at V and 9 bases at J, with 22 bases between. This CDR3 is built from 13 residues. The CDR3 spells CSGRDTARHGQYF. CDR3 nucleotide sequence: TGCAGTGGCCGGGACACCGCCCGACACGGGCAGTACTTC.

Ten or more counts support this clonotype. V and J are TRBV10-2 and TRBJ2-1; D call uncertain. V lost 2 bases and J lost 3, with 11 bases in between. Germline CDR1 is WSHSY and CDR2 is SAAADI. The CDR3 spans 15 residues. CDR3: CASSERAEIYNEQFF. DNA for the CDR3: TGCGCCAGCAGTGAGAGGGCGGAGATCTACAATGAGCAGTTCTTC.

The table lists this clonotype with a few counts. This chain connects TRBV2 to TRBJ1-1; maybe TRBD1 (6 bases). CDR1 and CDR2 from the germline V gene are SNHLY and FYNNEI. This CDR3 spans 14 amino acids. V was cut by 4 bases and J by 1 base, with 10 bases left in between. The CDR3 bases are TGTGCCAGCAGTGGTGGGACAAGGAACACTGAAGCTTTCTTT. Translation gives CASSGGTRNTEAFF. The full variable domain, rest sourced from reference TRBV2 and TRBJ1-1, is EPEVTQTPSHQVTQMGQEVILRCVPISNHLYFYWYRQILGQKVEFLVSFYNNEISEKSEIFDDQFSVERPDGSNFTLKIRSTKLEDSAMYFCASSGGTRNTEAFFGQGTRLTVV.

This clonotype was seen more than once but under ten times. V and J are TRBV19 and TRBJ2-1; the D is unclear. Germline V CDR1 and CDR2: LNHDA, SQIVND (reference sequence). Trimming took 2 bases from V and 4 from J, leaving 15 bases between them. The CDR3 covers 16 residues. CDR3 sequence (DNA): TGTGCCAGTAGTATAACTGAGGCAGCGAAATACAATGAGCAGTTCTTC. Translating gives CASSITEAAKYNEQFF.